This T cell receptor (beta chain) is drawn from a study of blood T cells in healthy people across ages (dated by TCRdb to about 2015). Regarding the research as a whole: In model experiments, template switching captured roughly one uniquely barcoded TCR beta cDNA molecule for every two T cells. Donors of different ages were randomly distributed across sequencing lanes to avoid experimental bias. Using the same blood draw, the study looked at two additional independent replicas of 1 million unique cDNA reads for two donors, one aged 18 to 29 and the other aged 80 or older. The donors were split into four age groups: young (average around 15 years), middle-aged (roughly 39), aged (approximately 59) and long-lived (approximately 89). To track age-related changes in TCR beta repertoire diversity, the study relied on deep sequencing normalized with unique cDNA molecular identifiers. Results and caveats for the whole study, not just this receptor: There was a strong correlation between observed TCR beta diversity and the percentage of naive T cells measured by flow cytometry. Conclusive comparison of naive and antigen-experienced compartments was prevented by the profiling of bulk unsorted PBMCs. Observed TCR beta diversity per million T cells fell roughly linearly with age, and a significant reduction was already apparent by age approximately 40. Compared with the aged group, more naive CD4+ T cells, fewer expanded clones and increased TCR diversity were shown by the long-lived group, suggesting age selection. Because donor CMV infection status was unknown, age-related changes in expanded clonotypes were potentially confounded. Estimates of total diversity based on one million sequenced T cells were regarded as lower bounds and as underestimates.

A few counts support this clonotype. The antigen it binds to is not known. It is unclear where the CDR3 begins or ends on the DNA, so no DNA is shown, and the CDR3 is as TCRdb lists it. The 40 or so donors, aged roughly 6 to 90 years, were systemically healthy Caucasian individuals from Russia. Each donor gave ten milliliters of peripheral blood, collected into EDTA-treated Vacutainer tubes. Ficoll-Paque density-gradient centrifugation was used to isolate PBMCs, with at least 7 million obtained per sample. Trizol reagent was used to extract total RNA from the PBMCs, yielding at least 5.5 micrograms per sample. The percentages of naive CD45RAhigh/CD27high T cells were determined by flow cytometry on a PBMC aliquot from every donor. Preparation of the library involved 5' RACE. TCRdb lists the instrument as Illumina HiSeq 2500. A second roughly 6 to 12 cycle PCR used a sample-barcoded 5' primer and a J-beta primer mix. A unique molecular identifier was introduced onto each TCR beta cDNA molecule by a template-switch 5' adaptor carrying 12 random nucleotides. At least 3 million CDR3-containing paired-end reads were obtained from each sample. First-strand cDNA was synthesized from all RNA with the Mint cDNA synthesis kit, primed by a TRBC-specific oligonucleotide. Following uracil-DNA glycosylase treatment, a first 18-cycle PCR with universal primers M1SS and BC2_uni_R was performed on all cDNA. The paper's data handling went like this. Each sample was normalized by randomly selecting 1 million high-quality reads, each carrying a distinct molecular identifier. Reads sharing molecular identifiers were discarded rather than binned into consensus sequences. MiTCR, run with a Q25 quality threshold and the strictest error-elimination algorithm, handled CDR3 identification, clonotype clustering and error correction. A nonparametric unseen species model with Euler transformation was used to estimate a lower bound on total TCR beta diversity. TCRdb applied fastp at Q25 and MiXCR to the public reads, then kept only in-frame beta chains. Rows are unified per CDR3 protein, each entry keeping the most common DNA and genes. The V and J calls follow TCRdb's processing rather than the paper's. Across this sample there are nearly 800,000 distinct CDR3 sequences, with 45% to 70% seen only once. Of the sample, roughly 25% is held by the ten largest clones.

Sequencing used blood. The clonotype comes from a man aged 35-49 years in good health.

The CDR3 protein sequence reads: CSAVRGAVAGGSKFF. The V gene is TRBV20-1 and the J gene is TRBJ2-1; TRBD2 is the table's D call, not checked against the DNA. Taken from cysteine to phenylalanine, the CDR3 has 15 residues. CDR1 is given as DFQATT and CDR2 as SNEGSKA, both from the germline V gene (reference sequence).